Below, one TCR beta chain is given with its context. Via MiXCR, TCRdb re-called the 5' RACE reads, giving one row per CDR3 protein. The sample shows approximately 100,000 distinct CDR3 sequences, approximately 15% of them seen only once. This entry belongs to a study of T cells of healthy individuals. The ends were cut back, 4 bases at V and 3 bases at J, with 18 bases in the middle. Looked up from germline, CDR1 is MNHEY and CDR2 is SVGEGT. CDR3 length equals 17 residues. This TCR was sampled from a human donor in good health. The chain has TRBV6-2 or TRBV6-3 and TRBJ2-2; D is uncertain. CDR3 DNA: TGTGCCAGCAGTTTTTTCTGGACCGATCTTTACACCGGGGAGCTGTTTTTT. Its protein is CASSFFWTDLYTGELFF.